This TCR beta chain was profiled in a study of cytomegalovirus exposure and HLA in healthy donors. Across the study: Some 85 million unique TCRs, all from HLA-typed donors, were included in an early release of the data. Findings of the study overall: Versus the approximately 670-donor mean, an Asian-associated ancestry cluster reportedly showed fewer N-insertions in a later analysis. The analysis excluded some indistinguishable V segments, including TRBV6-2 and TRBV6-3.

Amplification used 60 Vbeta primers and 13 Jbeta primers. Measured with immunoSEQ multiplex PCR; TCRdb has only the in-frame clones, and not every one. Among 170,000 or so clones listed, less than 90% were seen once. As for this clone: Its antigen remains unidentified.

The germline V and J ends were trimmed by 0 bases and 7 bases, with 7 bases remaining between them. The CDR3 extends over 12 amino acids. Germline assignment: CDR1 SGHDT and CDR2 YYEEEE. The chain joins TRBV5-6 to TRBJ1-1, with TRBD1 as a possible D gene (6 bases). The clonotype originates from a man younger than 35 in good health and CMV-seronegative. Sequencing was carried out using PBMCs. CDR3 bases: TGTGCCAGCAGCTTGGCAGGGGATGAAGCTTTCTTT. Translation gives CASSLAGDEAFF.